This T cell receptor (beta chain) was identified during a study of shared clonotypes between healthy human individuals (TCRdb year 2020). Study-level background: The cohort included three men and a couple of women between 18 and 49 years of age. Per donor, three plates each were used for CD4 naive and CD4 memory, two for CD8 naive, and one for CD8 memory. To estimate repertoire size and how much clonotype sharing occurs between individuals, the study deeply sequenced the blood TCR repertoires of a handful of healthy adults. To increase sequencing depth and limit assay-specific biases, TCR repertoire library preparation and sequencing were carried out by different laboratories using diverse techniques. Leukapheresis yielded between about 0.94 and 9.5 billion PBMCs per donor.

Using the deep immunoSEQ assay, TCR CDR3 regions were amplified from genomic DNA by multiplex PCR. For each cell subset, the extracted genomic DNA was distributed evenly across all wells of several immunoSEQ 96-well plates, and each plate served as one replicate. Each replicate PCR for sorted subsets received around 0.2 ug genomic DNA, equal to tens of thousands of T cell genomes. Purified libraries were quantified with a Qubit 3.0 fluorometer, sized on a Bioanalyzer 2100, and re-quantified with the KAPA Library Quantification kit. Every immunoSEQ 96-well plate was sequenced on a separate single-read 150-cycle Illumina NextSeq 550 flow cell. The original pipeline was this. Because only junctional sequences without quality scores were contained in the immunoSEQ output, filtering matching that applied to full-length reads could not be performed. Sequences were annotated with PyIR, a Python wrapper for IgBLAST v1.9, using IMGT germline references to assign V/J genes and CDR3. Reads were filtered out if the reads had weak V/J assignments (E-value above 1e-6), no CDR3, stop codons, out-of-frame junctions, or ambiguous translated residues. V3J clonotypes were defined as sequences sharing an identical inferred V gene, J gene, and CDR3 amino acid sequence. To compute the percentage overlap between repertoires, the number of shared unique clonotypes was divided by the size of the smaller repertoire. Three approaches were used to assess repertoire richness: RTK rarefaction, the Chao1 estimator, and Recon v2.1 estimates of unobserved clonotypes. For all TCRbeta clonotypes obtained by the gDNA method from a handful of donors, generation probabilities were computed with OLGA. The table was pulled from immuneACCESS by TCRdb, which kept in-frame rearrangements only. Such tables lose some clones; where checked, under half of the loss comes from unresolved V genes, and the rest has no known cause. D and trimming were read from the DNA, whereas the V and J calls and clone size are those reported in that table. Within this sample are fewer than 2.5 million clones, with approximately 94% of them counted one time only. The ten largest make up about 0.38% of the sample.

Overall study results and their limits: Because the study included a small number of donors, the genetic and exposure-history diversity represented was limited. Pairwise subsampling led to the expectation that sequencing depth would affect the degree of clonotype sharing among donors. Estimated clonotype richness was generally larger for naive than for memory subsets. Compared with non-shared clonotypes, the clonotypes found in all four sorted-subset donors had higher generation probabilities. When four donors were compared, the shared fraction of clonotypes was about 5% for naive CD4, 3.5% to 4% for naive CD8, more than 2% for memory CD4, and 0.4% for memory CD8. Incomplete sequencing was indicated by rarefaction of sorted-subset datasets, despite the large sequencing depth. Sampling was restricted to blood, and TCR repertoires in tissues likely differ from the TCR repertoires found in blood.

The donors were healthy, HIV-negative adults with no recently reported acute infections or vaccinations. Every donor was a Caucasian adult living in Nashville, Tennessee, USA. CD4+ T cells were enriched by magnetic negative selection, after which naive cells were positively selected on CD45RA and the negative fraction was taken as the memory subset. Blood was obtained by leukapheresis, after which PBMCs were separated by Ficoll-Histopaque density gradient centrifugation and cryopreserved in liquid nitrogen vapor phase. Analytical flow cytometry was used to check the purity and quantity of every magnetically sorted T cell population. Genomic DNA was isolated from each sorted fraction and quantified by UV absorbance on a Nanodrop 2000c. Concerning this clone itself: The target of this receptor is not known. Per-nucleotide qualities are absent, and no much larger clonotype sits a single base away.

V sheds 4 bases and J sheds 0 bases, leaving 13 bases between their ends. Reading from cysteine to phenylalanine, the CDR3 counts 16 amino acids. The only DNA kept is the CDR3, 48 bases in frame from the first base. CDR1 and CDR2 were assigned from the germline V gene (reference sequence) as LNHDA and SQIVND. The receptor was derived from a man aged 18 to 30 in good health. Some clones in this sample may be carry-over from other donors' samples. The specimen was naive CD4+ T cells from PBMCs. The cell subset or site tag for this specimen amounts to: CD45RA+ positively selected. The sequence is built from TRBV19 and TRBJ2-1; tentative D gene TRBD2, with 5 bases matching. In nucleotide form, the sequence is TGTGCCAGTAGTAGGGGTAGCGCCAGCTCCTACAATGAGCAGTTCTTC. Its translation is CASSRGSASSYNEQFF.